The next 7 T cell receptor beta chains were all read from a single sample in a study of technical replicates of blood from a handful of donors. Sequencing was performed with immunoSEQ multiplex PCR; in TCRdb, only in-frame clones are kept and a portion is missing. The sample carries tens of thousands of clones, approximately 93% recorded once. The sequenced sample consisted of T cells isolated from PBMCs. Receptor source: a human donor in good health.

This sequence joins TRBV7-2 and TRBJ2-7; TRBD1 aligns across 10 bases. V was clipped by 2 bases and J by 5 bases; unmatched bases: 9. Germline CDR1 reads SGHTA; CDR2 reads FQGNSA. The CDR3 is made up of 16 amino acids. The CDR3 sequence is CASSLPGTGEGHEQYF. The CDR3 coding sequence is TGTGCCAGCAGCTTACCCGGGACAGGGGAAGGCCACGAGCAGTACTTC.

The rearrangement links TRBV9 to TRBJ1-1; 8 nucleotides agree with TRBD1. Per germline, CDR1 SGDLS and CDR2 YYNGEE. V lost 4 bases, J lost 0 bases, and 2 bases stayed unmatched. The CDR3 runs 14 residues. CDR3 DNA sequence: TGTGCCAGCAGCAGACAGGGGTTGAACACTGAAGCTTTCTTT. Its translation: CASSRQGLNTEAFF.

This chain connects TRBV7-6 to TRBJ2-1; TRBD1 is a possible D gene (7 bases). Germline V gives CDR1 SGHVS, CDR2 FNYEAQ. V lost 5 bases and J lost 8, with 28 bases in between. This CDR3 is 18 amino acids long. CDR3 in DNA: TGTGCCAGCAGCCCTACGGCTGTAAGGAGGGGGCTTCCGGATGAGCAGTTCTTC. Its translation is CASSPTAVRRGLPDEQFF.

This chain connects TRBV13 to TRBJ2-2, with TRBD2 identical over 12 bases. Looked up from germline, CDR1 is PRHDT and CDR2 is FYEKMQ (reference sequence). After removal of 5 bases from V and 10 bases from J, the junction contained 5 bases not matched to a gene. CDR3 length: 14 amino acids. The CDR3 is CASSPTSGREELFF. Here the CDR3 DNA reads TGTGCCAGCAGCCCGACTAGCGGGAGAGAGGAGCTGTTTTTT.

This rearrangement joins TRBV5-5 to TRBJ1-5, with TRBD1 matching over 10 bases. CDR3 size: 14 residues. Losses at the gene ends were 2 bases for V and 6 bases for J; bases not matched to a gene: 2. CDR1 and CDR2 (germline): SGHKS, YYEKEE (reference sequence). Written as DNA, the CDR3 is TGTGCCAGCAGCTTCCGGGACAGGGGTCAGCCCCAGCATTTT. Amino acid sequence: CASSFRDRGQPQHF.

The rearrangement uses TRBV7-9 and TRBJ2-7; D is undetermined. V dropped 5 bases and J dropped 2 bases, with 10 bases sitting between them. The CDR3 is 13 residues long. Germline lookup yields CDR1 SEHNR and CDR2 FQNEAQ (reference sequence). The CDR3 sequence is CASSPTETYEQYF. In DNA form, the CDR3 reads TGTGCCAGCAGCCCTACAGAAACCTACGAGCAGTACTTC.

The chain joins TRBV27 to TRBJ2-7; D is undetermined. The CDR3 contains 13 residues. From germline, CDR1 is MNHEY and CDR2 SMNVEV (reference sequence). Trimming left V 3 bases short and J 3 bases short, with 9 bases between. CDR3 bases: TGTGCCAGCAGTTTGACAAGTTACTACGAGCAGTACTTC. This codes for CASSLTSYYEQYF.